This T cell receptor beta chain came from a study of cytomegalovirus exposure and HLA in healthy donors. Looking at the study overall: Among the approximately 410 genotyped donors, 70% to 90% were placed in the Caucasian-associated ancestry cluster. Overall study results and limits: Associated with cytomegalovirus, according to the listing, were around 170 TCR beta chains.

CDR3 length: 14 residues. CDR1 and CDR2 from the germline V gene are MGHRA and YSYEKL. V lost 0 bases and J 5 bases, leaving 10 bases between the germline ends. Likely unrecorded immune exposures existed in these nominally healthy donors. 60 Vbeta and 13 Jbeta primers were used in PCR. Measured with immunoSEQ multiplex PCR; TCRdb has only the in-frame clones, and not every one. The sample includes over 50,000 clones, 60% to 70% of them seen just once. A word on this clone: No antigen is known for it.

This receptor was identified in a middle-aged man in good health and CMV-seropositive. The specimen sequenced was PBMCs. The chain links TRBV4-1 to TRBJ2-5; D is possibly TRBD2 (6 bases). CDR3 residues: CASSQEARGETQYF. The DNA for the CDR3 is TGCGCCAGCAGCCAAGAGGCCCGGGGGGAGACCCAGTACTTC.